Listed below are T cell receptor beta chains from one sample, sequenced in a study of blood T cell repertoires in COVID-19. Some clones are missing from TCRdb's copy, which holds only in-frame ones; the method was immunoSEQ multiplex PCR. The sample includes about 170,000 clones, around four fifths of them seen just once. The source material was peripheral blood. Source of these receptors: a woman aged 70-85 years who had recovered from COVID-19. CDR3s include the opening cysteine and the closing phenylalanine or tryptophan. D genes are given only for firm matches. Not every row has a clone size; where given, it reads once, few, many or a size class.

15 . . TRBJ1-1 TRBV29-1 CSVEVGAGLTFEAFF TGCAGCGTTGAAGTGGGGGCAGGTCTAACCTTTGAAGCTTTCTTT
16 . . TRBJ2-7 TRBV21-1 CASSSWGGGGHYEQYF TGTGCCAGCAGCAGTTGGGGAGGGGGAGGCCACTACGAGCAGTACTTC
14 TRBD1 . TRBJ1-4 TRBV5-6 CASSLGGTGEKLFF TGTGCCAGCAGCTTGGGGGGGACAGGTGAAAAACTGTTTTTT
17 TRBD2 . TRBJ2-2 TRBV28 CASSPTSGKWDTGELFF TGTGCCAGCAGCCCGACTAGCGGGAAGTGGGACACCGGGGAGCTGTTTTTT
15 . . TRBJ2-2 TRBV28 CASWGGSANTGELFF TGTGCCAGCTGGGGGGGCTCCGCGAACACCGGGGAGCTGTTTTTT
13 TRBD1 . TRBJ1-2 TRBV12-3/TRBV12-4 CASSLQGGYGYTF TGTGCCAGCAGTTTACAGGGGGGCTATGGCTACACCTTC
14 TRBD2 . TRBJ2-5 TRBV4-2 CASSQPGGTETQYF TGTGCCAGCAGCCAACCCGGGGGGACAGAGACCCAGTACTTC
16 TRBD2 . TRBJ2-3 TRBV9 CASSGLAGGGADTQYF TGTGCCAGCAGCGGCCTAGCGGGAGGGGGTGCAGATACGCAGTATTTT
17 TRBD2 . TRBJ2-7 TRBV5-1 CASSLGISGRGTYEQYF TGCGCCAGCAGCTTGGGGATTAGCGGGAGGGGCACCTACGAGCAGTACTTC
16 TRBD1 . TRBJ1-3 TRBV20-1 CSASPGTEFSGNTIYF TGCAGTGCTAGTCCCGGGACAGAGTTCTCTGGAAACACCATATATTTT
12 TRBD2 . TRBJ2-5 TRBV7-8 CASSPAGGGIYF TGTGCCAGCAGCCCAGCGGGGGGGGGAATCTACTTC
15 . . TRBJ2-1 TRBV15 CATSRDQFRGNEQFF TGTGCCACCAGCAGAGACCAATTTCGAGGAAATGAGCAGTTCTTC
13 TRBD1 . TRBJ2-1 TRBV7-3 CASSLRPGQGPFF TGTGCCAGCAGCTTAAGGCCCGGACAGGGGCCGTTCTTC
14 TRBD1 once TRBJ1-5 TRBV5-1 CASRETGGNQPQHF TGCGCCAGCAGAGAGACAGGGGGCAATCAGCCCCAGCATTTT
15 TRBD1 . TRBJ1-1 TRBV6-2/TRBV6-3 CASSKQQGQNTEAFF TGTGCCAGCAGCAAGCAACAGGGGCAGAACACTGAAGCTTTCTTT
15 . . TRBJ2-5 TRBV12-5 CASGSGQTYQETQYF TGTGCTAGTGGTTCAGGACAGACCTATCAAGAGACCCAGTACTTC
13 . . TRBJ1-1 TRBV19 CASRNQGVTEAFF TGTGCCAGTAGGAACCAGGGTGTCACTGAAGCTTTCTTT
13 TRBD1 . TRBJ2-7 TRBV29-1 CSVADRGGYEQYF TGCAGCGTTGCCGACAGGGGCGGGTACGAGCAGTACTTC
13 . . TRBJ2-5 TRBV4-1 CASSQDTGRPQYF TGCGCCAGCAGCCAAGATACTGGGCGTCCCCAGTACTTC
14 . . TRBJ1-6 TRBV7-3 CASSLRGDNSPLHF TGTGCCAGCAGCTTAAGGGGGGATAATTCACCCCTCCACTTT
15 TRBD2 . TRBJ2-7 TRBV14 CASSSLAGASYEQYF TGTGCCAGCAGCTCACTAGCGGGCGCTTCCTACGAGCAGTACTTC
14 . . TRBJ2-7 TRBV7-2 CASSLVGSTREQYF TGTGCCAGCAGCTTAGTGGGTAGCACGAGGGAGCAGTACTTC
15 . . TRBJ1-1 TRBV28 CASSPRGYLNTEAFF TGTGCCAGCAGTCCCCGGGGGTATTTGAACACTGAAGCTTTCTTT
17 TRBD2 . TRBJ2-1 TRBV9 CASSVGLTSGGANEQFF TGTGCCAGCAGCGTAGGCTTGACTAGCGGGGGGGCCAATGAGCAGTTCTTC
14 TRBD1 . TRBJ2-3 TRBV28 CASQRQGLMDTQYF TGTGCCAGCCAACGACAGGGTTTAATGGATACGCAGTATTTT
18 TRBD2 . TRBJ2-5 TRBV5-4 CASSSGGGSGREGETQYF TGTGCCAGCAGCTCCGGGGGGGGTAGCGGGCGAGAAGGGGAGACCCAGTACTTC
16 . . TRBJ2-1 TRBV3-1/TRBV3-2 CASSQGVGSSYNEQFF TGTGCCAGCAGCCAAGGGGTCGGGAGCTCCTACAATGAGCAGTTCTTC
15 TRBD1 . TRBJ1-1 TRBV6-2/TRBV6-3 CASSYSGRGRTEAFF TGTGCCAGCAGTTACTCGGGTAGGGGGCGGACTGAAGCTTTCTTT
14 TRBD1 . TRBJ1-1 TRBV6-5 CASSRPTGDSEAFF TGTGCCAGCAGCCGCCCCACAGGGGACTCTGAAGCTTTCTTT
12 . few TRBJ2-7 TRBV3-1/TRBV3-2 CASSQGAGEQYF TGTGCCAGCAGCCAAGGGGCCGGTGAGCAGTACTTC
11 . . TRBJ1-1 TRBV20-1 CSALRTTEAFF TGCAGTGCTCTCAGGACTACTGAAGCTTTCTTT
16 . . TRBJ2-2 TRBV3-1/TRBV3-2 CASSRPPGAPTGELFF TGTGCCAGCAGCCGCCCCCCGGGAGCTCCCACCGGGGAGCTGTTTTTT
15 . once TRBJ2-1 TRBV12-5 CASGLVLAGNDEQFF TGTGCTAGTGGTTTGGTACTGGCGGGGAACGATGAGCAGTTCTTC
14 TRBD2 . TRBJ2-7 TRBV30 CAGHHPSGLYEQYF TGTGCCGGCCACCATCCTAGCGGACTGTACGAGCAGTACTTC